These 29 T cell receptor beta chains came from one sample sequenced in a study of vaccination and CD4 T cells after COVID-19. With the Oncomine TCR Beta short-read assay, DNA from cultured CD4+ T cells was sequenced. Each CDR3 protein gets one entry after TCRdb re-called the PCR reads with MiXCR. The profile shows just under 20,000 distinct CDR3 sequences, under 30% of them singletons. These receptors' targets are unknown. Treatment: roughly ten-day PBMC culture with coronavirus spike peptide pools or control peptides (ViraFEST assay). Material: cultured CD4+ T cells from blood. The source of these receptors is a human donor with COVID-19.

This clonotype was counted between two and nine times. The chain carries TRBV27 and TRBJ2-7; D tentatively reads TRBD1 or TRBD2 (5 bases each). The germline CDR1 and CDR2 sequences are MNHEY and SMNVEV (reference sequence). CDR3 size: 15 residues. V lost 1 base and J lost 2, with 12 bases in between. Here the CDR3 DNA reads TGTGCCAGCAGTTTATGGGGTGGGGGTACCTACGAGCAGTACTTC. It translates to CASSLWGGGTYEQYF.

The gene calls are TRBV28 and TRBJ1-1; D remains ambiguous. CDR3 length equals 14 residues. The germline CDR1 and CDR2 sequences are MDHEN and SYDVKM. The ends were cut back, 8 bases at V and 2 bases at J, with 15 bases in the middle. DNA of the CDR3: TGTGCCAGCGTTCCCGGAGCGATCAACACTGAAGCTTTCTTT. It codes for CASVPGAINTEAFF. Variable domain in full (rest from reference TRBV28 and TRBJ1-1): DVKVTQSSRYLVKRTGEKVFLECVQDMDHENMFWYRQDPGLGLRLIYFSYDVKMKEKGDIPEGYSVSREKKERFSLILESASTNQTSMYLCASVPGAINTEAFFGQGTRLTVV.

The gene calls are TRBV11-1 and TRBJ1-2, with 10 positions matching TRBD1. V shed 7 bases and J 3 bases; nucleotides not matched to a gene: 8. The CDR3 runs 15 residues. The germline V gene encodes CDR1 SGHAT and CDR2 FQDESV (reference sequence). CDR3 coding DNA: TGTGCCAGCACCCCCATCGGACAGGGGGACTATGGCTACACCTTC. Its translation: CASTPIGQGDYGYTF.

Regarding this clonotype: Mismatch with germline at one junction end may stem from a read error. The gene calls are TRBV6-1 and TRBJ2-1; TRBD2 matches at 8 bases. Germline lookup yields CDR1 MNHNS and CDR2 SASEGT. The CDR3 extends over 15 amino acids. Here the CDR3 DNA reads TGTGCCAGCAGGGAAGGCCCCAGCGGGGGCAATGAGCAGTTCTTC. It yields the protein CASREGPSGGNEQFF.

This chain links TRBV5-1 with TRBJ1-3; D not certain. With 0 bases removed from V and 0 bases from J, the gap between germline ends came to 7 bases. This CDR3 is built from 15 residues. The germline V gene has CDR1 SGHRS and CDR2 YFSETQ. CDR3 DNA: TGCGCCAGCAGCTTGGACAGAATCTCTGGAAACACCATATATTTT. Translated, it gives CASSLDRISGNTIYF. Full variable domain (remainder filled in from reference TRBV5-1 and TRBJ1-3): KAGVTQTPRYLIKTRGQQVTLSCSPISGHRSVSWYQQTPGQGLQFLFEYFSETQRNKGNFPGRFSGRQFSNSRSEMNVSTLELGDSALYLCASSLDRISGNTIYFGEGSWLTVV.

J is TRBJ2-7 and V is TRBV7-2; D remains ambiguous. The CDR3 runs to 11 residues. Germline-derived CDR1 and CDR2 are SGHTA and FQGNSA. Trimming shortened V by 5 bases and J by 7 bases, and 9 bases separated the two germline ends. This chain's CDR3 is CASSPRWEQYF. The CDR3, as DNA: TGTGCCAGCAGCCCGAGATGGGAGCAGTACTTC.

This clonotype was counted between two and nine times. The rearrangement uses TRBV12-3 or TRBV12-4 and TRBJ1-2, with D possibly matching TRBD1 (6 bases). The CDR3 consists of 16 residues. Trimming removed 7 bases from V and 2 bases from J, with 20 bases in between. The chain's CDR3 is CASTLPGDGSNYGYTF. CDR3 nucleotide sequence: TGTGCCAGCACCCTACCAGGGGACGGCAGCAACTATGGCTACACCTTC.

V gene TRBV6-5 combines with J gene TRBJ1-1, with 7 positions matching TRBD1. Per germline, CDR1 MNHEY and CDR2 SVGAGI. J lost 0 bases, V lost 3 bases, and 13 bases had no gene match. This CDR3 is built from 18 residues. CDR3 region: CASSYQGGGSTVNTEAFF. CDR3 in DNA: TGTGCCAGCAGTTATCAGGGGGGGGGGTCGACGGTGAACACTGAAGCTTTCTTT.

The chain recombines TRBV20-1 with TRBJ2-5; D could derive from TRBD1 or TRBD2 (5 bases each). Germline values: CDR1 DFQATT, CDR2 SNEGSKA (reference sequence). The V end lost 6 bases, the J end lost 3 bases, and 14 bases lay between the germline ends. The CDR3 has 13 residues. The DNA for the CDR3 is TGCAGTGCGCACCGGGACCCCAAAGAGACCCAGTACTTC. It translates to CSAHRDPKETQYF.

In its sample, this clonotype was seen a few times. The rearrangement joins TRBV4-1 to TRBJ1-2, with D perhaps matching TRBD1 (6 bases). V was trimmed by 0 bases and J by 0 bases, leaving 20 bases between them. The germline CDR1 and CDR2 sequences are MGHRA and YSYEKL. The CDR3 has 19 amino acids. The CDR3 sequence: CASSQDPGGGHPSNYGYTF. The DNA for the CDR3 is TGCGCCAGCAGCCAAGATCCAGGAGGGGGGCACCCTTCTAACTATGGCTACACCTTC.

This clonotype was detected only a few times. The rearrangement joins TRBV18 to TRBJ1-1; D gene uncertain. Germline values: CDR1 KGHSH, CDR2 LQKENI. The CDR3 is 15 amino acids. V was clipped by 2 bases and J by 3 bases, with 13 bases between them. In nucleotides, the CDR3 is TGTGCCAGCTCACCAACGGGGATAGTGGACACTGAAGCTTTCTTT. Translated, it gives CASSPTGIVDTEAFF.

The chain is built from TRBV18 and TRBJ1-6; 7 nucleotides align to TRBD1. V shed 1 base and J 6 bases; nucleotides not matched to a gene: 3. The germline V gene has CDR1 KGHSH and CDR2 LQKENI. This CDR3 has 15 residues. CDR3 sequence: CASSPLQGGNSPLHF. The CDR3 nucleotides are TGTGCCAGCTCACCACTCCAGGGGGGTAATTCACCCCTCCACTTT. The full variable domain, completed using reference TRBV18 and TRBJ1-6, is NAGVMQNPRHLVRRRGQEARLRCSPMKGHSHVYWYRQLPEEGLKFMVYLQKENIIDESGMPKERFSAEFPKEGPSILRIQQVVRGDSAAYFCASSPLQGGNSPLHFGNGTRLTVT.

V usage is TRBV11-3 and J usage is TRBJ1-2, with D uncertain. Trimming took off 1 base at V and 6 bases at J, with 6 bases between the two ends. The V gene's germline CDR1 is SGHNT and CDR2 YENEEA. The CDR3 consists of 12 residues. The CDR3 is CASSLATNGYTF. The CDR3 coding sequence is TGTGCCAGCAGCTTAGCCACAAATGGCTACACCTTC.

The J gene is TRBJ2-2, the V gene TRBV6-2 or TRBV6-3; 10 nucleotides match TRBD1. The CDR3 is 14 residues long. CDR1 is MNHEY and CDR2 is SVGEGT in the germline V gene. The ends lost 10 bases at V and 0 bases at J; junction bases unmatched: 2. This CDR3 is CATGQGANTGELFF. The CDR3 nucleotides are TGTGCCACTGGACAGGGGGCGAACACCGGGGAGCTGTTTTTT.

This clonotype is labeled medium-sized (0.01 to 0.1%). The gene calls are TRBV15 and TRBJ1-5; TRBD1 might be the D (6 bases). The CDR3 runs to 13 residues. Trimming took off 8 bases at V and 4 bases at J, with 12 bases between the two ends. Germline V gene data show CDR1 as LNHNV and CDR2 as YYDKDF (reference sequence). The CDR3 DNA reads TGTGCCACCCAAGGACAGTTAAATCAGCCCCAGCATTTT. Protein product: CATQGQLNQPQHF.

The sample holds a few counts of this clonotype. This sequence joins TRBV20-1 and TRBJ2-3, with 14 bases matching TRBD2. CDR1 and CDR2 (germline): DFQATT, SNEGSKA (reference sequence). With 3 bases clipped from V and 7 bases from J, the junction kept 3 bases outside the gene matches. The CDR3 consists of 14 residues. The CDR3 DNA reads as TGCAGTGCTAGGGGACTAGCGGGGGAATATACGCAGTATTTT. It translates to CSARGLAGEYTQYF.

This clonotype was seen only a few times. The chain combines TRBV11-2 with TRBJ2-7; TRBD1 aligns across 12 bases. V lost 4 bases and J lost 4; bases outside the gene matches: 2. The CDR3 is 14 amino acids. Germline V gene sequence: CDR1 SGHAT, CDR2 FQNNGV. CDR3 loop: CASSWDRGPYEQYF. The DNA of the CDR3 is TGTGCCAGCAGCTGGGACAGGGGGCCTTACGAGCAGTACTTC.

This clonotype was counted between two and nine times. V gene TRBV20-1 combines with J gene TRBJ1-2; maybe TRBD1 (5 bases). This CDR3 is built from 14 residues. The germline CDR1 and CDR2 sequences are DFQATT and SNEGSKA (reference sequence). Trimming pared 0 bases from V and 7 bases from J, leaving 15 bases between. The CDR3 nucleotides read TGCAGTGCTAGAGACCCGGGGCTGGGAAGTGGCTACACCTTC. Its protein product is CSARDPGLGSGYTF.

This clonotype was detected a few times. The chain couples TRBV21-1 to TRBJ2-5; TRBD1 was called by the table and not checked on the DNA. TRBV21-1 is classified as a pseudogene. The CDR3 extends over 16 amino acids. CDR3 sequence: CASSKGAGQRLETQYF. The CDR3 DNA reads as TGTGCCAGCAGCAAGGGAGCGGGACAGAGATTAGAGACCCAGTACTTC.

This clonotype occurred a few times. The genes are TRBV20-1 and TRBJ2-7; tentative D call: TRBD1 (6 bases). There are 14 residues in the CDR3. V lost 3 bases, J lost 1 base, and 13 bases lay in between. From germline, CDR1 is DFQATT and CDR2 SNEGSKA (reference sequence). CDR3 bases: TGCAGTGCTAGCAATAACAGGGATTCCTACGAGCAGTACTTC. It is translated as CSASNNRDSYEQYF.

This sequence joins TRBV5-4 and TRBJ2-5; D is tentatively TRBD1 or TRBD2 (5 bases each). Per germline, CDR1 SGHNT and CDR2 YYREEE (reference sequence). This CDR3 has 15 amino acids. Trimming removed 1 base at V and 1 base at J, with 11 bases between. The CDR3 here is CASSLSGPRQETQYF. Written as DNA, the CDR3 is TGTGCCAGCAGCTTGTCGGGACCGCGCCAAGAGACCCAGTACTTC.

V usage is TRBV12-3 or TRBV12-4 and J usage is TRBJ1-1; D not certain. Between the trimmed V and J ends, which lost 6 bases and 11 bases, there was a span of 16 bases. This CDR3 is 12 amino acids long. CDR3: CASSRPSREAFF. CDR3 DNA: TGTGCCAGCAGCCGACCATCAAGGGAGGCTTTCTTT.

In this sample, this clonotype turned up once. The chain's CDR3 is CASSRWTGEREETQYF. CDR3 nucleotides: TGTGCCAGCAGCCGGTGGACAGGGGAGAGAGAAGAGACCCAGTACTTC. This chain uses TRBV9 with TRBJ2-5; 9 bases agree with TRBD1. With V trimmed by 4 bases and J by 3 bases, 10 bases remained unmatched. Germline assignment: CDR1 SGDLS and CDR2 YYNGEE. The CDR3 extends over 16 amino acids. Looking up the rest from reference TRBV9 and TRBJ2-5 gives the full variable domain: DSGVTQTPKHLITATGQRVTLRCSPRSGDLSVYWYQQSLDQGLQFLIQYYNGEERAKGNILERFSAQQFPDLHSELNLSSLELGDSALYFCASSRWTGEREETQYFGPGTRLLVL.

The sample holds a few counts of this clonotype. In nucleotides, the CDR3 is TGTGCCAGCAGCTGGGGAGGGGGAGGCAATGAGCAGTTCTTC. This sequence encodes CASSWGGGGNEQFF. The V and J genes are TRBV7-9 and TRBJ2-1; D possibly corresponds to TRBD2 (7 bases). Germline V gene lookup returns CDR1 SEHNR and CDR2 FQNEAQ (reference sequence). Deletions cut 4 bases from V and 6 bases from J, with 13 bases between. The CDR3 has 14 amino acids.

The rearrangement joins TRBV11-3 to TRBJ2-3; D is possibly TRBD2 (7 bases). V was pared by 4 bases and J by 0 bases, with 11 bases between. Germline loops: CDR1 SGHNT, CDR2 YENEEA. The CDR3 extends over 15 amino acids. This CDR3 reads CASSWEGGSTDTQYF. In nucleotides, the CDR3 is TGTGCCAGCAGCTGGGAGGGGGGAAGCACAGATACGCAGTATTTT.

The chain joins TRBV29-1 to TRBJ2-7; 7 bases agree with TRBD2. The germline gives CDR1 SQVTM, CDR2 ANQGSEA. CDR3 size: 16 residues. With 0 bases clipped from V and 2 bases from J, the junction kept 10 bases outside the gene matches. CDR3 protein: CSVEEGRGSGTYEQYF. In nucleotides, the CDR3 is TGCAGCGTTGAAGAGGGGAGGGGATCGGGTACCTACGAGCAGTACTTC.

The chain has TRBV20-1 and TRBJ1-3; 8 bases match TRBD1. Germline CDR1 reads DFQATT; CDR2 reads SNEGSKA (reference sequence). CDR3 length: 15 residues. V dropped 0 bases and J dropped 7; count of bases not matched to a gene: 8. The CDR3 bases are TGCAGTGCTAGAGATATCAGGGGGCGGTGGAACACCATATATTTT. It codes for CSARDIRGRWNTIYF.

CDR3 amino acids: CASSLGRGSESEKLFF. CDR3 nucleotides: TGTGCCAGCAGCTTAGGCAGGGGGTCTGAAAGTGAAAAACTGTTTTTT. The rearrangement joins TRBV7-8 to TRBJ1-4, with TRBD1 identical over 7 bases. CDR1 is SGHVS, CDR2 FQNEAQ, per germline. CDR3 length: 16 residues. V dropped 1 base and J dropped 7; count of bases not matched to a gene: 9.

This clonotype was found a few times. This chain joins TRBV2 and TRBJ2-3, with D possibly TRBD1 on 6 matching bases. This CDR3 spans 15 amino acids. Germline V gene data show CDR1 as SNHLY and CDR2 as FYNNEI. The V gene lost 8 bases and the J gene lost 6 bases, with 21 bases spanning the gap. CDR3 residues: CASEIQGTVTDTQYF. CDR3 nucleotides: TGTGCCAGCGAGATACAGGGTACGGTGACGGATACGCAGTATTTT.